These 28 T cell receptor beta chains share one sample of origin, sequenced in a study of T-cell memory formation after mild COVID-19. MiXCR, run by TCRdb on the 5' RACE reads, gives a single entry per CDR3 protein. The repertoire holds around 310,000 distinct CDR3 sequences, with less than 25% as singletons. The sequenced sample consisted of PBMCs or a T cell subset sorted from them (not recorded which). The receptor set was obtained from a man younger than 30 who had mild COVID-19 (a few samples of this study predate the infection). Cell type and time point are not known.

For this clonotype: With a much larger clone just one base away, this may be a read error. The chain uses TRBV28 and TRBJ1-1; D remains ambiguous. Trimming took 3 bases from V and 1 from J, leaving 6 bases between them. Germline CDR1 reads MDHEN; CDR2 reads SYDVKM. The CDR3 runs 13 residues. The CDR3 is CASSFWGNTEAFF. CDR3 DNA sequence: TGTGCCAGCAGTTTTTGGGGGAACACTGAAGCTTTCTTT.

The chain employs TRBV7-9 and TRBJ1-4; D is ambiguous. Germline assignment: CDR1 SEHNR and CDR2 FQNEAQ (reference sequence). V was cut by 3 bases and J by 8 bases, with 7 bases left in between. CDR3 length: 12 residues. The CDR3 bases are TGTGCCAGCAGCTTGGACCGGGAAAAACTGTTTTTT. It specifies CASSLDREKLFF.

This clonotype was recorded a few times. This chain connects TRBV30 to TRBJ1-1; TRBD1 might be the D (6 bases). Germline V gene sequence: CDR1 GTSNPN, CDR2 SVGIG (reference sequence). The CDR3 sequence is 13 residues long. The V gene lost 2 bases and the J gene lost 6 bases, with 13 bases spanning the gap. The chain's CDR3 is CAWSRGLGAEAFF. The CDR3 coding sequence is TGTGCCTGGAGTCGGGGGCTAGGCGCTGAAGCTTTCTTT.

This clonotype came up a few times. The CDR3 DNA follows: TGTGCCAGCAGACAACAACCGGGGGGGTTGGAGACCCAGTACTTC. Translated, it gives CASRQQPGGLETQYF. V and J are TRBV7-3 and TRBJ2-5, with TRBD2 identical over 8 bases. From germline, CDR1 is SGHTA and CDR2 FQGTGA. V shed 6 bases, J shed 5 bases, and the junction held 11 bases outside the gene matches. This CDR3 is 15 amino acids long.

This clonotype showed up many times. As DNA, the CDR3 is TGTGCCAGCAGTTACTATGACGGGGGGGGAAATGAGCAGTTCTTC. This encodes CASSYYDGGGNEQFF. The chain is built from TRBV6-2 or TRBV6-3 and TRBJ2-1; 8 nucleotides line up with TRBD2. Germline CDR1 is MNHEY and CDR2 is SVGEGT. CDR3 length: 15 residues. The V and J ends lost 1 base and 7 bases, in that order; junction bases with no gene match: 6.

The chain carries TRBV4-1 and TRBJ2-1; D is unclear. The CDR3 contains 11 residues. Between the trimmed V and J ends, which lost 3 bases and 10 bases, there was a span of 7 bases. Germline lookup yields CDR1 MGHRA and CDR2 YSYEKL. The CDR3 nucleotides read TGCGCCAGCAGCCATGCGAGAGAGCAGTTCTTC. Its translation: CASSHAREQFF.

This clonotype appeared a few times. The J gene is TRBJ1-1, the V gene TRBV4-3; D is unresolved. Germline CDR1 LGHNA, CDR2 YSLEER. V was trimmed by 0 bases and J by 3 bases, leaving 11 bases between them. The CDR3 length is 15 residues. CDR3 amino acids: CASSQEPKRYTEAFF. The CDR3 nucleotides read TGCGCCAGCAGCCAAGAGCCAAAGAGGTACACTGAAGCTTTCTTT.

A few counts support this clonotype. The chain employs TRBV6-6 and TRBJ1-1; a possible D gene is TRBD1 (5 bases). CDR1 MNHNY and CDR2 SVGAGI come from the germline V gene (reference sequence). Trimming removed 2 bases from V and 11 bases from J, with 12 bases in between. The CDR3 consists of 12 residues. CDR3: CASSYLAGSAFF. The DNA of the CDR3 is TGTGCCAGCAGTTACCTGGCAGGGTCGGCTTTCTTT.

The table lists this clonotype with many counts. The CDR3 region is CASSLGAPGGTEAFF. The CDR3 nucleotides read TGTGCCAGCAGCTTGGGGGCGCCCGGTGGTACTGAAGCTTTCTTT. The chain carries TRBV5-5 and TRBJ1-1; the D is unclear. Between the trimmed V and J ends, which lost 0 bases and 5 bases, there was a span of 14 bases. This CDR3 region has 15 residues. Germline V gives CDR1 SGHKS, CDR2 YYEKEE (reference sequence). The whole variable domain, remainder taken from reference TRBV5-5 and TRBJ1-1, is DAGVTQSPTHLIKTRGQQVTLRCSPISGHKSVSWYQQVLGQGPQFIFQYYEKEERGRGNFPDRFSARQFPNYSSELNVNALLLGDSALYLCASSLGAPGGTEAFFGQGTRLTVV.

The rearrangement links TRBV5-5 to TRBJ1-2, with 7 bases lining up with TRBD1. The germline gives CDR1 SGHKS, CDR2 YYEKEE (reference sequence). This CDR3 spans 14 amino acids. Trimming took 4 bases from V and 4 from J; bases not matched to a gene: 7. In DNA, the CDR3 is TGTGCCAGCAGCCCCGCGGCAGGGGGCTATGGCTACACCTTC. Translated: CASSPAAGGYGYTF.

The V gene is TRBV4-2, the J gene TRBJ1-6, with 8 bases fitting TRBD1. From germline, CDR1 is LGHNA and CDR2 YNFKEQ. The V and J ends lost 1 base and 6 bases, in that order; junction bases with no gene match: 2. This CDR3 has 15 residues. The DNA for the CDR3 is TGTGCCAGCAGCCAAGCAGGGGGCGGTAATTCACCCCTCCACTTT. Translating gives CASSQAGGGNSPLHF.

This clonotype occurred a few times. As DNA, the CDR3 is TGCGCCAGCAGCTTTATGACCTCCTACAATGAGCAGTTCTTC. Translation: CASSFMTSYNEQFF. The chain employs TRBV5-1 and TRBJ2-1; no definite D call. The length of the CDR3 is 14 residues. Germline V lookup: CDR1 SGHRS, CDR2 YFSETQ. V was clipped by 2 bases and J by 0 bases, with 6 bases between them.

This clonotype was counted many times. The DNA of the CDR3 is TGTGCCAGCAGCCCGGGAGGGACAGCTGAGCAGTACGTC. This gives the protein CASSPGGTAEQYV. The gene calls are TRBV7-8 and TRBJ2-7; D possibly corresponds to TRBD2 (8 bases). The length of the CDR3 is 13 residues. Between the trimmed V and J ends, which lost 5 bases and 7 bases, there was a span of 15 bases. Germline-derived CDR1 and CDR2 are SGHVS and FQNEAQ.

In DNA form, the CDR3 reads TGTGCCAGCAGCAGGTTTGGGACAGGGACGGGCGGCTACACCTTC. Protein sequence: CASSRFGTGTGGYTF. The J gene is TRBJ1-2, the V gene TRBV6-5, with TRBD1 matching 9 bases. The CDR3 spans 15 residues. Trimming removed 6 bases from V and 8 bases from J; junction bases left unmatched: 13. Per germline, CDR1 MNHEY and CDR2 SVGAGI.

The chain has TRBV20-1 and TRBJ1-1; 9 nucleotides agree with TRBD1. With V trimmed by 5 bases and J by 10 bases, 14 bases remained unmatched. The germline V gene encodes CDR1 DFQATT and CDR2 SNEGSKA (reference sequence). CDR3 size: 14 residues. The CDR3 DNA reads TGCAGTGCTCCGTCCCCAGGACAGGGGATTGTAGCTTTCTTT. Translating it yields CSAPSPGQGIVAFF.

CDR3 nucleotide sequence: TGCGCCAGCAGCCAGCTGGGGGGAAGACCTGAAGCTTTCTTT. This gives the protein CASSQLGGRPEAFF. The chain uses TRBV4-3 and TRBJ1-1, with D maybe TRBD1 (5 bases). Trimming pared 3 bases from V and 6 bases from J, leaving 14 bases between. The V gene's germline CDR1 is LGHNA and CDR2 YSLEER. The CDR3 extends over 14 amino acids.

The rearrangement joins TRBV6-5 to TRBJ2-3, with TRBD2 as a possible D gene (6 bases). The CDR3 loop spans 16 amino acids. V lost 2 bases, J lost 0 bases, and 12 bases lay in between. Per the germline V gene, CDR1 is MNHEY and CDR2 is SVGAGI. The CDR3 sequence: CASSYRQGGSTDTQYF. The CDR3 coding sequence is TGTGCCAGCAGTTACAGGCAGGGAGGTAGCACAGATACGCAGTATTTT.

This chain's CDR3 is CSVGGRVNTEAFF. The CDR3 coding sequence is TGCAGCGTTGGGGGACGGGTGAACACTGAAGCTTTCTTT. V and J are TRBV29-1 and TRBJ1-1, with D possibly being TRBD1 (5 bases). With 4 bases removed from V and 0 bases from J, the gap between germline ends came to 9 bases. Germline V lookup: CDR1 SQVTM, CDR2 ANQGSEA. The CDR3 runs to 13 residues.

The table lists this clonotype with a few counts. The V and J genes are TRBV4-1 and TRBJ2-6; 9 nucleotides align to TRBD1. J was trimmed by 0 bases and V by 4 bases; bases with no gene match: 4. This CDR3 is 17 amino acids long. The germline V gene has CDR1 MGHRA and CDR2 YSYEKL. In DNA, the CDR3 is TGCGCCAGCAGCCGGGGACAGGGATCCTCTGGGGCCAACGTCCTGACTTTC. It encodes CASSRGQGSSGANVLTF.

The gene calls are TRBV12-3 or TRBV12-4 and TRBJ1-5; unclear D gene. V shed 7 bases and J shed 5 bases, with 12 bases lying between them. There are 13 residues in the CDR3. In DNA form, the CDR3 reads TGTGCCAGCACCCCGGGGAGGGATCAGCCCCAGCATTTT. This gives the protein CASTPGRDQPQHF.

The chain joins TRBV7-8 to TRBJ2-3; TRBD1 might be the D (5 bases). The V and J ends lost 5 bases and 4 bases respectively, with 13 bases between them. The CDR3 totals 14 residues. The V gene's germline CDR1 is SGHVS and CDR2 FQNEAQ. The CDR3 DNA follows: TGTGCCAGCAGCCCACCCGACAGTTCAGATACGCAGTATTTT. As protein: CASSPPDSSDTQYF.

Ten or more counts support this clonotype. The CDR3 loop is CASSLAAGAPTDTQYF. The CDR3 nucleotides are TGTGCCAGCAGCTTGGCAGCGGGGGCGCCCACAGATACGCAGTATTTT. The chain recombines TRBV5-6 with TRBJ2-3; TRBD2 matches at 8 bases. V lost 0 bases to trimming and J lost 2 bases; unmatched junction nucleotides: 5. Germline V gene sequence: CDR1 SGHDT, CDR2 YYEEEE. CDR3 length: 16 amino acids. The whole variable domain, filled in from reference TRBV5-6 and TRBJ2-3, reads DAGVTQSPTHLIKTRGQQVTLRCSPKSGHDTVSWYQQALGQGPQFIFQYYEEEERQRGNFPDRFSGHQFPNYSSELNVNALLLGDSALYLCASSLAAGAPTDTQYFGPGTRLTVL.

This clonotype appeared a few times. The gene calls are TRBV7-9 and TRBJ2-6; possible D gene TRBD1, 5 bases. V lost 7 bases and J 1 base, leaving 11 bases between the germline ends. Germline CDR1 and CDR2: SEHNR and FQNEAQ (reference sequence). The CDR3 covers 15 residues. The CDR3 loop is CASNWGGSGANVLTF. For the CDR3, the DNA is TGTGCCAGCAACTGGGGCGGATCTGGGGCCAACGTCCTGACTTTC.

The CDR3 sequence: CSASRDPRMNTEAFF. In nucleotides, the CDR3 is TGCAGTGCTAGTCGGGACCCCAGAATGAACACTGAAGCTTTCTTT. V gene TRBV20-1 combines with J gene TRBJ1-1; possibly TRBD1 for D (5 bases). This CDR3 contains 15 residues. V was pared by 3 bases and J by 0 bases, with 14 bases between. Germline CDR1 DFQATT, CDR2 SNEGSKA (reference sequence).

This clonotype has more than one count but fewer than ten. The V gene is TRBV5-1, the J gene TRBJ2-7; a possible D gene is TRBD1 (6 bases). Germline V lookup: CDR1 SGHRS, CDR2 YFSETQ. CDR3 length: 14 amino acids. V was pared by 3 bases and J by 2 bases, with 12 bases between. DNA for the CDR3: TGCGCCAGCAGCTCTCGACAGGATACCTACGAGCAGTACTTC. It is translated as CASSSRQDTYEQYF.

The chain joins TRBV3-1 to TRBJ1-5; D is unresolved. The CDR3 contains 14 residues. V dropped 4 bases and J dropped 1 base, with 8 bases sitting between them. CDR1 LGHDT and CDR2 YNNKEL come from the germline V gene (reference sequence). This CDR3 reads CASSPAGSNQPQHF. Written as DNA, the CDR3 is TGTGCCAGCAGCCCGGCCGGGAGCAATCAGCCCCAGCATTTT.

This clonotype was seen a few times. The gene calls are TRBV28 and TRBJ2-7, with 12 bases that match TRBD1. The V segment lost 4 bases and the J segment 4 bases; nucleotides outside the gene matches: 8. This CDR3 region has 16 residues. Germline V CDR1 and CDR2: MDHEN, SYDVKM. This chain's CDR3 is CASSSGDRGHLYEQYV. The CDR3 nucleotides read TGTGCCAGCAGTTCCGGGGACAGGGGGCACTTATACGAGCAGTACGTC.

The chain employs TRBV7-6 and TRBJ2-7, with D perhaps TRBD1 or TRBD2 (5 bases each). CDR1 is SGHVS and CDR2 is FNYEAQ in the germline V gene. V was cut by 1 base and J by 3 bases, with 10 bases left in between. The CDR3 runs 14 residues. The DNA of the CDR3 is TGTGCCAGCAGCTTAGGGGGGAACTACTACGAGCAGTACTTC. Protein sequence: CASSLGGNYYEQYF.